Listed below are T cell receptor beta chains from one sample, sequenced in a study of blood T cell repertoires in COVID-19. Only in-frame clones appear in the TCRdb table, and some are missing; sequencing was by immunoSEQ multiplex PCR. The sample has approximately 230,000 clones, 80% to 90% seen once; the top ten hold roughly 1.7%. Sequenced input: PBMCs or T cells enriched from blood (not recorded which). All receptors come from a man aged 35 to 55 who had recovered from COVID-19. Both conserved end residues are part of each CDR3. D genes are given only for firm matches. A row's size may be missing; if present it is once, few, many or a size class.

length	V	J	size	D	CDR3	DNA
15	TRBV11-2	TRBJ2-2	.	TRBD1	CASSLRGQDTGELFF	TGTGCCAGCAGCTTAAGAGGACAGGACACCGGGGAGCTGTTTTTT
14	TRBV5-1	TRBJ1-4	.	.	CASSFRGTNEKLFF	TGCGCCAGCAGCTTCAGGGGCACTAATGAAAAACTGTTTTTT
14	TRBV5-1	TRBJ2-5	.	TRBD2	CASSYSGREETQYF	TGCGCCAGCAGCTACTCGGGGAGGGAAGAGACCCAGTACTTC
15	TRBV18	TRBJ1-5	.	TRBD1	CASSETGAGNQPQHF	TGTGCCAGCTCAGAAACAGGGGCGGGCAATCAGCCCCAGCATTTT
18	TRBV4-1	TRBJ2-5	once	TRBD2	CASSLDRDASGSGETQYF	TGCGCCAGCAGCCTGGACAGGGATGCTAGCGGGAGTGGAGAGACCCAGTACTTC
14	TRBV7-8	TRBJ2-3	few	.	CASSRRGWADTQYF	TGTGCCAGCAGCCGGCGAGGGTGGGCAGATACGCAGTATTTT
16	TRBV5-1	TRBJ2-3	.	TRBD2	CASSLGGLVGVNTQYF	TGCGCCAGCAGCTTGGGGGGACTAGTAGGTGTGAATACGCAGTATTTT
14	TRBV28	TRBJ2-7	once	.	CASSPPSLAYEQYF	TGTGCCAGCAGTCCACCCAGCTTAGCGTACGAGCAGTACTTC
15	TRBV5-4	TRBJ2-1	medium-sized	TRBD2	CASSSGTSPHNEQFF	TGTGCCAGCAGCTCCGGGACTAGCCCGCACAATGAGCAGTTCTTC
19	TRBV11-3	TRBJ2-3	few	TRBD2	CASSSRTSGGGERTDTQYF	TGTGCCAGCAGCTCTCGGACTAGCGGGGGGGGCGAAAGGACAGATACGCAGTATTTT
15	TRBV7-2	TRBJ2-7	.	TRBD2	CASSSGLAYSYEQYF	TGTGCCAGCAGCTCGGGACTAGCGTACTCCTACGAGCAGTACTTC
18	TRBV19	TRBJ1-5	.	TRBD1	CASSTPTGATRWNQPQHF	TGTGCCAGTAGTACCCCCACAGGGGCGACAAGGTGGAATCAGCCCCAGCATTTT
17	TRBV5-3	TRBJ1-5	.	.	CARSLRMGPPRNQPQHF	TGTGCCAGAAGCCTGAGGATGGGTCCACCTAGGAACCAGCCCCAGCATTTT
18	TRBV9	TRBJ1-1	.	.	CASSEGPGIYAWNTEAFF	TGTGCCAGCAGCGAGGGTCCAGGGATTTATGCGTGGAACACTGAAGCTTTCTTT
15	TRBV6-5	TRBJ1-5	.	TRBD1	CASSYSGTGNQPQHF	TGTGCCAGCAGTTACTCGGGGACAGGGAATCAGCCCCAGCATTTT
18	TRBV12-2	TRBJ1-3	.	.	CASRSRSSRVCSGNTIYF	TGTGCAAGTCGTTCTCGCTCCTCCAGGGTCTGCTCTGGAAACACCATATATTTT
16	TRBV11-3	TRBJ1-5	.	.	CASSLPRTDSNQPQHF	TGTGCCAGCAGCTTGCCCCGGACAGATAGCAATCAGCCCCAGCATTTT
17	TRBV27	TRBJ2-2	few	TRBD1	CASSFGGGTGMSGELFF	TGTGCCAGCAGTTTTGGGGGCGGGACAGGGATGTCGGGGGAGCTGTTTTTT
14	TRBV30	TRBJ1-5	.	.	CAWSQGQPNQPQHF	TGTGCCTGGAGTCAGGGACAACCCAATCAGCCCCAGCATTTT
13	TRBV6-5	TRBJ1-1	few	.	CASSLTGDTEAFF	TGTGCCAGCAGTTTAACAGGAGACACTGAAGCTTTCTTT
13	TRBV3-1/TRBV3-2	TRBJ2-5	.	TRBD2	CASNSGVLETQYF	TGTGCCAGCAATAGCGGGGTTCTGGAGACCCAGTACTTC
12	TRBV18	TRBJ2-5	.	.	CASSQGQETQYF	TGTGCCAGCTCACAGGGGCAAGAGACCCAGTACTTC
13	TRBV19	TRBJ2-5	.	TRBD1	CASNSDRGETQYF	TGTGCCAGTAACTCGGACAGGGGAGAGACCCAGTACTTC
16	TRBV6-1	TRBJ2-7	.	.	CASSESFWAGSYEQYF	TGTGCCAGCAGTGAAAGTTTTTGGGCGGGGTCCTACGAGCAGTACTTC
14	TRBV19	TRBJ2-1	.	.	CASSIYPSNNEQFF	TGTGCCAGTAGTATCTATCCTAGCAACAATGAGCAGTTCTTC
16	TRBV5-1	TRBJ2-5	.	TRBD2	CASSLGGTSLQETQYF	TGCGCCAGCAGCCTGGGGGGGACTAGCCTGCAAGAGACCCAGTACTTC
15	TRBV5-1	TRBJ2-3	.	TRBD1	CASSINPGGTDTQYF	TGCGCCAGCAGCATAAACCCAGGGGGAACAGATACGCAGTATTTT
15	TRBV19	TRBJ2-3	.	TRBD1	CASSIRQGSTDTQYF	TGTGCCAGTAGTATAAGACAGGGGAGCACAGATACGCAGTATTTT